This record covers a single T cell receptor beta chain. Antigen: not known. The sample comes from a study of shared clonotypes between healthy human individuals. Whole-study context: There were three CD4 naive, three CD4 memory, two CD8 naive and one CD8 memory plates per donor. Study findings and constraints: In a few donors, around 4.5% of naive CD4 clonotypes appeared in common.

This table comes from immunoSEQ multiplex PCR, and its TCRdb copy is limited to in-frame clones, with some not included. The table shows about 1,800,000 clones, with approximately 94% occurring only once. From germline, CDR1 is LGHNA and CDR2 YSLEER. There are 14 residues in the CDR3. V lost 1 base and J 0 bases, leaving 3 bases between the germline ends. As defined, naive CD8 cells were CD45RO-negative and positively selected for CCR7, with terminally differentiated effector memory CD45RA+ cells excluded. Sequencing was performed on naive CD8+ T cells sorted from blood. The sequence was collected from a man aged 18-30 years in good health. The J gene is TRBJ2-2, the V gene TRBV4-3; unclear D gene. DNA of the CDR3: TGCGCCAGCAGCCAAGGCCCGAACACCGGGGAGCTGTTTTTT. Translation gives CASSQGPNTGELFF.